This T cell receptor beta chain was retrieved from a study of beta chain features in type 1 diabetes (dated by TCRdb to the late 2010s). Some background on the complete study: Mean age, gender distribution, total cell number and subset yield did not differ between patients and healthy donors. A total of 90 million to 140 million sorted cells were examined across all samples, and RNA yield correlated strongly with the number of cells per subset. In the study, TCRB repertoires of sorted circulating CD4+ T cell subsets from recently diagnosed type 1 diabetes patients were compared with those of matched healthy donors. Regulatory and stem cell-like memory subsets were obtained from only 8 patients and about eight healthy donors, while naive and central memory subsets were obtained from all 30 or so donors.

The entire amount of isolated RNA was reverse transcribed using the High Capacity cDNA Reverse Transcription Kit, so the sequenced TCRB transcripts were expressed ones. Deep immunoSEQ sequencing was performed on naive, central memory and regulatory T cell samples, with an average of roughly 3.6 million total reads per sample. Sorted cells were lysed in RLT buffer, and RNA was extracted using DNase-treated RNeasy Micro or Mini kits according to cell number. Each cell subset was processed separately to prevent cross-contamination, with patient and healthy donor samples processed together. The immunoSEQ multiplex PCR was used to amplify TCRB sequences from cDNA, generating 87-bp fragments that spanned the CDR3 region. Sequencing of the amplicons was performed on the Illumina HiSeq platform. Per the authors' processing: Synthetic template baselines were used to correct PCR bias computationally, reads within Hamming distance 2 were collapsed, and singletons that could not be merged were discarded. Reads were aligned to IMGT to assign V, D and J genes, CDR3 length, and insertions or deletions at six rearrangement sites. Clonotype counts were normalized to sorted cell number within each subset before computing true diversity and Gini coefficients with the tcR R package. Repertoire sharing was quantified using the overlap coefficient calculated on TCRB nucleotide sequences. Out-of-frame TCRB sequences from naive cells were analyzed as a proxy for the pre-selection repertoire. In its TCRdb copy, this immuneACCESS table keeps in-frame sequences only and misses some clones. Where compared with another copy, unresolved V genes explain less than half of these, and the others have no known cause. That table is the source of V, J and clone size, and D and trimming were worked out from the DNA. The sample profile shows hundreds of thousands of clones; more than 13% of them were found once. The ten largest make up roughly 0.04% of the sample.

Note on this clone: The specificity of this receptor is unknown. No base quality information exists; no much larger clone differs at one position.

Counted from cysteine to phenylalanine, this CDR3 has 15 amino acids. Of the read, only the CDR3 DNA is kept; its 45 bases are in frame from base 1. From the germline V gene, CDR1 is SGDLS and CDR2 is YYNGEE. Trimming leaves V shorter by 1 base and J shorter by 3 bases, with the junction holding 6 bases beyond the gene matches. Each donor gave one peripheral blood draw, averaging approximately 120 mL, which was collected into heparinised tubes. Naive, central memory, regulatory and stem cell-like memory CD4+ T cells were sorted on a BD FACSAria II using a panel including CD45RO, CCR7, CD25, CD127, CD95 and CD27. All sorted populations exceeded 95% purity. PBMCs were isolated immediately by Lymphoprep density gradient centrifugation and stained directly without culture. Samples were stained and sorted in pairs, with one healthy donor and one patient per experiment, so that batch effects were minimized.

What the authors observed across the whole study: HLA sub-analyses involved small numbers of individuals, so any influence of HLA type on TCRB rearrangement remained unresolved. PCR may preferentially amplify shorter templates, but because patient and control samples were amplified and corrected together, any resulting skew would affect both groups equally. Type 1 diabetes patients showed a moderate but significant shortening of TCRB CDR3 length in all four CD4+ subsets. The naive, central memory and regulatory TCRB repertoires appeared to resemble one another more closely among patients than among healthy donors. At VDJ recombination sites, type 1 diabetes patients had fewer insertions and more deleted nucleotides, which implies abnormalities in thymic rearrangement. Because cDNA was sequenced instead of genomic DNA, activated cells with high expression could be over-represented, although the groups did not differ in activation or CD3 levels.

This TCR derives from a man aged 18 to 29 with type 1 diabetes. What was sequenced was naive CD4+ T cells from blood. Explained via the paper, the cell subset or site label denotes: true naive CD4+ T cells. This receptor chain uses TRBV9 and TRBJ1-2, and 7 bases in between align with TRBD1. Here the CDR3 is given as CASSVRQGFDYGYTF. The DNA is as follows: TGTGCCAGCAGCGTACGACAGGGCTTCGACTATGGCTACACCTTC.